These 3 T cell receptor beta chains were sequenced from one sample in a study of hypomethylating agent response in myelodysplastic syndrome. Some clones are missing from TCRdb's copy, which holds only in-frame ones; the method was immunoSEQ multiplex PCR. This sample has nearly 2,000 clones, with 80% to 90% found just once. The specimen was bone marrow, collected before or after starting hypomethylating agent treatment for myelodysplastic syndrome (not recorded which). These receptor sequences come from a human donor with myelodysplastic syndrome.

Written as DNA, the CDR3 is TGTGCCAGCAGTGACGGAGACACGGGGGTGGACGAGCAGTACTTC. Translating it yields CASSDGDTGVDEQYF. The chain joins TRBV6-4 to TRBJ2-7; D is possibly TRBD2 (6 bases). Deletions cut 2 bases from V and 5 bases from J, with 16 bases between. Germline-derived CDR1 and CDR2 are MRHNA and SNTAGT. The CDR3 runs to 15 residues.

This rearrangement joins TRBV5-4 to TRBJ2-5; 9 nucleotides agree with TRBD1. The length of the CDR3 is 15 residues. Trimming at V came to 5 bases and at J to 2 bases, leaving 7 bases not matched to a gene. Germline V gene data show CDR1 as SGHNT and CDR2 as YYREEE (reference sequence). CDR3 amino acids: CASRPGQGPQETQYF. CDR3 DNA: TGTGCCAGCAGACCCGGACAGGGGCCGCAAGAGACCCAGTACTTC.

The chain carries TRBV13 and TRBJ2-1; 8 bases map to TRBD2. Germline CDR1 is PRHDT and CDR2 is FYEKMQ (reference sequence). There are 15 residues in the CDR3. V lost 1 base, J lost 7 bases, and 6 bases stayed unmatched. The CDR3 here is CASSLAGGPWNEQFF. The DNA for the CDR3 is TGTGCCAGCAGCTTAGCGGGGGGGCCGTGGAATGAGCAGTTCTTC.